Presented here are 27 T cell receptor beta chains from one specimen sequenced in a study of T-cell memory formation after mild COVID-19 (dated by TCRdb to the early 2020s). Library preparation used 5' RACE. The instrument given in TCRdb is Illumina NovaSeq 6000. TCRdb reran the public reads through fastp at Q25 and MiXCR, keeping productive beta chains. Entries are consolidated by CDR3 protein sequence, retaining the most common genes and DNA. The sample has 250,000 to 300,000 distinct CDR3 sequences on record, 15% to 20% of them singletons. The ten largest clones represent roughly 24% of the sample. Source material: PBMCs or a T cell subset sorted from them (not recorded which). The receptors shown here come from a man aged 18 to 29 who had mild COVID-19 (a few samples of this study predate the infection). The sample titles of this study are shuffled in the database, so cell type and time point are left out; the donor was told from shared clones.

The CDR3 sequence is CASSLVGFGYTF. The CDR3 nucleotides are TGTGCCAGCAGTTTAGTCGGGTTTGGCTACACCTTC. The rearrangement uses TRBV12-3 or TRBV12-4 and TRBJ1-2; D gene unclear. Trimming took 1 base from V and 7 from J, leaving 7 bases between them. The length of the CDR3 is 12 residues.

This clonotype was counted at least ten times. The V call is TRBV7-3, the J call TRBJ2-3; TRBD2 aligns across 10 bases. Unmatched junction bases numbered 3, after V lost 0 bases and J lost 6 bases. Germline-derived CDR1 and CDR2 are SGHTA and FQGTGA. CDR3 size: 15 residues. This chain's CDR3 is CASSLTPSGGDTQYF. Written as DNA, the CDR3 is TGTGCCAGCAGCTTAACGCCTAGCGGGGGTGATACGCAGTATTTT.

The rearrangement joins TRBV11-3 to TRBJ1-1; D possibly corresponds to TRBD1 (5 bases). V lost 0 bases and J 2 bases, leaving 13 bases between the germline ends. Germline V gene sequence: CDR1 SGHNT, CDR2 YENEEA. The CDR3 spans 16 residues. CDR3 region: CASSLDPQGFNTEAFF. Written as DNA, the CDR3 is TGTGCCAGCAGCTTAGATCCTCAGGGTTTCAACACTGAAGCTTTCTTT.

The table lists this clonotype with a few counts. The rearrangement joins TRBV7-2 to TRBJ1-6, with D unclear. The V gene lost 3 bases and the J gene lost 11 bases, with 8 bases spanning the gap. This CDR3 is built from 12 residues. CDR1 and CDR2 (germline): SGHTA, FQGNSA. The chain's CDR3 is CASSLSGTPLHF. The DNA for the CDR3 is TGTGCCAGCAGCTTGTCCGGGACACCCCTCCACTTT.

The rearrangement links TRBV7-7 to TRBJ2-1; the match to TRBD1 covers 9 bases. Per the germline V gene, CDR1 is SSHAT and CDR2 is FNYEAQ (reference sequence). Losses at the gene ends were 5 bases for V and 4 bases for J; bases not matched to a gene: 6. The CDR3 has 15 residues. The CDR3 DNA follows: TGTGCCAGCAGCCGGGGGACAGGGACTTACAATGAGCAGTTCTTC. Translating it yields CASSRGTGTYNEQFF.

The chain is built from TRBV18 and TRBJ2-7, with D unclear. The ends were cut back, 6 bases at V and 3 bases at J, with 12 bases in the middle. This CDR3 is built from 13 residues. Germline loops: CDR1 KGHSH, CDR2 LQKENI. The CDR3 bases are TGTGCCAGCTCCCCCGGGTCCGGCTACGAGCAGTACTTC. Translated: CASSPGSGYEQYF.

This clonotype has more than one count but fewer than ten. The CDR3 nucleotides are TGCAGTGCCGAGAGGGCTGGCTACGAGCAGTACTTC. It is translated as CSAERAGYEQYF. This chain uses TRBV20-1 with TRBJ2-7; possibly TRBD2 for D (5 bases). V was shortened by 6 bases and J by 3 bases, with 12 bases between the two germline ends. In germline, CDR1 is DFQATT, CDR2 SNEGSKA (reference sequence). The CDR3 length is 12 residues.

The chain employs TRBV11-1 and TRBJ2-7, with D possibly matching TRBD2 (6 bases). The length of the CDR3 is 13 residues. V was pared by 5 bases and J by 3 bases, with 11 bases between. CDR1 SGHAT and CDR2 FQDESV come from the germline V gene (reference sequence). The CDR3 DNA is TGTGCCAGCAGCCCATGGCGGGGCTACGAGCAGTACTTC. Protein product: CASSPWRGYEQYF.

This chain links TRBV29-1 with TRBJ2-3, with TRBD1 as a possible D gene (6 bases). The CDR3 loop spans 13 amino acids. Trimming cost V 4 bases and J 2 bases, with 10 bases left between them. Germline V gene lookup returns CDR1 SQVTM and CDR2 ANQGSEA. The CDR3 coding sequence is TGCAGCGTTGGAAAGGGGGACACAGATACGCAGTATTTT. It encodes CSVGKGDTDTQYF.

This clonotype was seen repeatedly, ten times or more. The genes are TRBV5-1 and TRBJ2-3; D unclear. From germline, CDR1 is SGHRS and CDR2 YFSETQ. V was trimmed by 4 bases and J by 2 bases, leaving 17 bases between them. The CDR3 runs to 16 residues. As DNA, the CDR3 is TGCGCCAGCAGCCGGGCCTCGCGACTTTCCACAGATACGCAGTATTTT. Protein: CASSRASRLSTDTQYF.

The table lists this clonotype with a count of one. V is TRBV5-1 and J is TRBJ1-1; TRBD1 is a possible D gene (5 bases). Germline CDR1 SGHRS, CDR2 YFSETQ. The CDR3 loop spans 14 amino acids. Trimming left V 2 bases short and J 4 bases short, with 12 bases between. The CDR3 region has the DNA TGCGCCAGCAGCTTTAGTCAGGGCGCCACTGAAGCTTTCTTT. Translation gives CASSFSQGATEAFF.

The genes are TRBV10-3 and TRBJ2-7, with a tentative D call TRBD1 (6 bases). Germline assignment: CDR1 ENHRY and CDR2 SYGVKD. This CDR3 is built from 13 residues. Trimming cost V 10 bases and J 5 bases, with 18 bases left between them. CDR3 sequence: CATRLLEGDEQYF. For the CDR3, the DNA is TGTGCCACCCGGTTGCTCGAGGGGGACGAGCAGTACTTC.

This clonotype has just a few counts. V gene TRBV28 combines with J gene TRBJ1-4; possible D gene TRBD1, 6 bases. V lost 7 bases, J lost 7 bases, and 10 bases lay in between. CDR1 is MDHEN, CDR2 SYDVKM, per germline. This CDR3 is built from 12 residues. DNA of the CDR3: TGTGCCAGCACCAGGGGAGGTGAAAAACTGTTTTTT. It specifies CASTRGGEKLFF.

This clonotype was picked up a small number of times. The J gene is TRBJ2-3, the V gene TRBV7-2; D not resolved. CDR1 and CDR2 (germline): SGHTA, FQGNSA. The CDR3 contains 13 residues. V shed 1 base and J shed 4 bases, with 6 bases lying between them. The CDR3 region is CASSLVAADTQYF. The CDR3, as DNA: TGTGCCAGCAGCTTAGTGGCTGCAGATACGCAGTATTTT. The full variable domain, in which reference TRBV7-2 and TRBJ2-3 provide the parts outside the CDR3, is GAGVSQSPSNKVTEKGKDVELRCDPISGHTALYWYRQSLGQGLEFLIYFQGNSAPDKSGLPSDRFSAERTGGSVSTLTIQRTQQEDSAVYLCASSLVAADTQYFGPGTRLTVL.

This clonotype was seen only a few times. V usage is TRBV4-2 and J usage is TRBJ1-2; a weak D match, TRBD1 (5 bases). The CDR3 loop spans 14 amino acids. Trimming took 1 base from V and 6 from J, leaving 12 bases between them. The germline V gene encodes CDR1 LGHNA and CDR2 YNFKEQ. The CDR3 protein is CASSQARVFDGYTF. In DNA form, the CDR3 reads TGTGCCAGCAGCCAAGCCAGGGTTTTTGATGGCTACACCTTC.

The chain combines TRBV6-5 with TRBJ2-1; D assignment may be TRBD1 or TRBD2 (5 bases each). The germline V gene has CDR1 MNHEY and CDR2 SVGAGI. The CDR3 has 17 amino acids. V shed 2 bases and J shed 6 bases, with 20 bases lying between them. The CDR3: CASSYRGNDRYFNEQFF. The CDR3 bases are TGTGCCAGCAGTTACCGGGGAAACGACAGATATTTCAATGAGCAGTTCTTC.

V is TRBV20-1 and J is TRBJ1-1, with D unclear. CDR1 DFQATT and CDR2 SNEGSKA come from the germline V gene (reference sequence). This CDR3 is built from 11 residues. The V gene lost 5 bases and the J gene lost 0 bases, with 4 bases spanning the gap. The CDR3 is CSAALNTEAFF. DNA of the CDR3: TGCAGTGCTGCCCTGAACACTGAAGCTTTCTTT.

The rearrangement links TRBV3-1 to TRBJ1-4, with TRBD1 as a possible D gene (5 bases). This CDR3 is 19 amino acids long. V was pared by 0 bases and J by 7 bases, with 24 bases between. Germline V CDR1 and CDR2: LGHDT, YNNKEL (reference sequence). The CDR3 region has the DNA TGTGCCAGCAGCCAAGAAGAAGTGAGCTGGTGGCAGGGTGGTGAAAAACTGTTTTTT. It translates to CASSQEEVSWWQGGEKLFF.

This clonotype was detected a few times. The junction departs from the called germline gene at one end, perhaps through a read error. This chain uses TRBV6-6 with TRBJ2-1, with 12 bases aligning to TRBD2. This CDR3 comprises 12 residues. Looked up from germline, CDR1 is MNHNY and CDR2 is SVGAGI (reference sequence). The chain's CDR3 is CASTRTSGALNF. DNA of the CDR3: TGTGCCAGCACCAGGACTAGCGGGGCCCTTAACTTC.

Only a few counts were recorded for this clonotype. The chain employs TRBV7-2 and TRBJ2-1; D not certain. This CDR3 comprises 13 residues. Trimming pared 0 bases from V and 5 bases from J, leaving 5 bases between. Germline V CDR1 and CDR2: SGHTA, FQGNSA. CDR3 residues: CASSLAPNNEQFF. CDR3 nucleotide sequence: TGTGCCAGCAGCTTAGCCCCCAACAATGAGCAGTTCTTC.

The chain combines TRBV6-5 with TRBJ1-6; D remains unclear. V gave up 4 bases and J gave up 5 bases, with 9 bases separating them. CDR1 and CDR2 from the germline V gene are MNHEY and SVGAGI. The CDR3 runs to 14 residues. The CDR3 nucleotides read TGTGCCAGCAGTTCCGAGACGGATAATTCACCCCTCCACTTT. As protein: CASSSETDNSPLHF.

The genes are TRBV15 and TRBJ2-7; TRBD1 agrees at 7 bases. The CDR3 has 17 residues. Germline V gives CDR1 LNHNV, CDR2 YYDKDF (reference sequence). Unmatched junction bases numbered 14, after V lost 1 base and J lost 5 bases. CDR3 loop: CATSRAALGGRSDEQYF. The DNA for the CDR3 is TGTGCCACCAGCAGAGCCGCATTAGGGGGCAGGTCCGACGAGCAGTACTTC. Looking up the rest from reference TRBV15 and TRBJ2-7 gives the full variable domain: DAMVIQNPRYQVTQFGKPVTLSCSQTLNHNVMYWYQQKSSQAPKLLFHYYDKDFNNEADTPDNFQSRRPNTSFCFLDIRSPGLGDTAMYLCATSRAALGGRSDEQYFGPGTRLTVT.

The V and J genes are TRBV5-5 and TRBJ2-2, with a weak D call TRBD1 (5 bases). Germline V lookup: CDR1 SGHKS, CDR2 YYEKEE (reference sequence). The CDR3 contains 15 residues. The V and J ends lost 1 base and 4 bases respectively, with 11 bases between them. For the CDR3, the DNA is TGTGCCAGCAGCTTGAGGTTTCAGGGCACCGGGGAGCTGTTTTTT. This sequence encodes CASSLRFQGTGELFF.

This clonotype showed up just a few times. The chain links TRBV7-2 to TRBJ2-3; 11 nucleotides agree with TRBD2. Germline lookup yields CDR1 SGHTA and CDR2 FQGNSA. Trimming at V came to 2 bases and at J to 2 bases, leaving 6 bases not matched to a gene. This CDR3 has 17 amino acids. The CDR3 region is CASSLYPLAGVTDTQYF. The DNA for the CDR3 is TGTGCCAGCAGCTTATACCCACTAGCGGGGGTCACAGATACGCAGTATTTT.

This chain connects TRBV7-8 to TRBJ1-1, with 7 bases aligning to TRBD1. From germline, CDR1 is SGHVS and CDR2 FQNEAQ. V shed 0 bases and J 8 bases; nucleotides not matched to a gene: 3. The CDR3 loop spans 13 amino acids. The CDR3 here is CASSLAMDREAFF. CDR3 nucleotides: TGTGCCAGCAGCTTAGCGATGGACAGGGAAGCTTTCTTT.

J is TRBJ2-5 and V is TRBV7-2, with D perhaps TRBD2 (6 bases). The ends were cut back, 3 bases at V and 4 bases at J, with 12 bases in the middle. CDR1 and CDR2 from the germline V gene are SGHTA and FQGNSA. CDR3 length: 14 residues. CDR3 sequence (DNA): TGTGCCAGCAGCTTGGCGGGGAACCGAGAGACCCAGTACTTC. It yields the protein CASSLAGNRETQYF.

The chain links TRBV20-1 to TRBJ2-1; no firm D call. The V gene lost 0 bases and the J gene lost 3 bases, with 15 bases spanning the gap. This CDR3 spans 16 amino acids. CDR1 is DFQATT, CDR2 SNEGSKA, per germline (reference sequence). The DNA of the CDR3 is TGCAGTGCTAGAGAGAGAGGTAGCCCCTTCTACAATGAGCAGTTCTTC. Translation: CSARERGSPFYNEQFF.